This TCR beta chain was observed in a study of Graves' ophthalmopathy and Graves' hyperthyroidism. On this clonotype: Its antigen is unidentified. One junction end disagrees with the germline gene, perhaps due to a read error.

The sequenced template was RNA, covering the TCR beta CDR3 region. HTBI primers served in a first-round RT-PCR, which a second-round multiplex PCR followed. TCRdb redid the calling of the multiplex PCR reads with MiXCR, one entry per CDR3 protein. This sample has about 740,000 distinct CDR3 sequences, with approximately 40% found just once. The V gene's germline CDR1 is SNHLY and CDR2 FYNNEI. The CDR3 is 13 residues long. Uncontrolled infections, pregnancy, lactation or other autoimmune diseases led to patient exclusion. Study results and limitations: The 13-signature model separated ophthalmopathy from stable hyperthyroidism at almost 90% sensitivity and around 81% specificity. Sensitivity reached 60% to 71% and specificity approximately 72% when the model predicted ophthalmopathy progression.

The sequenced sample was peripheral blood. This rearrangement joins TRBV2 to TRBJ2-2; perhaps TRBD1 as D (6 bases). This clonotype was sampled from an adult man with Graves' ophthalmopathy. The CDR3 DNA is TGTACCAGATCAACAGGGTTGACCGGGGAGCTGTTTTTT. It translates to CTRSTGLTGELFF. Together with reference TRBV2 and TRBJ2-2, the CDR3 gives the full variable domain: EPEVTQTPSHQVTQMGQEVILRCVPISNHLYFYWYRQILGQKVEFLVSFYNNEISEKSEIFDDQFSVERPDGSNFTLKIRSTKLEDSAMYFCTRSTGLTGELFFGEGSRLTVL.